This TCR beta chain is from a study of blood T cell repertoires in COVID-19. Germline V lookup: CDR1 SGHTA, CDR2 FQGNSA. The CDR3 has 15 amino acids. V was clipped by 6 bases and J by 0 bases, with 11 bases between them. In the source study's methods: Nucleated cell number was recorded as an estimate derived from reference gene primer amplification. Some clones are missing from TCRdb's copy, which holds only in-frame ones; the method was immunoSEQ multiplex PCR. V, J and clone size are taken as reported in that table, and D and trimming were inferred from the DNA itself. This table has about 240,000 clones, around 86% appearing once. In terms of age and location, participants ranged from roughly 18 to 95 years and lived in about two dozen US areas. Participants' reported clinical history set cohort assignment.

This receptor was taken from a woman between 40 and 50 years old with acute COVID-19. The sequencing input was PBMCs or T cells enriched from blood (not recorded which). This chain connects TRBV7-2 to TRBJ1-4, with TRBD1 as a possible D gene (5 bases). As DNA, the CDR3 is TGTGCCAGCAGAGGCCAGGGAACAACTAATGAAAAACTGTTTTTT. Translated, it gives CASRGQGTTNEKLFF.